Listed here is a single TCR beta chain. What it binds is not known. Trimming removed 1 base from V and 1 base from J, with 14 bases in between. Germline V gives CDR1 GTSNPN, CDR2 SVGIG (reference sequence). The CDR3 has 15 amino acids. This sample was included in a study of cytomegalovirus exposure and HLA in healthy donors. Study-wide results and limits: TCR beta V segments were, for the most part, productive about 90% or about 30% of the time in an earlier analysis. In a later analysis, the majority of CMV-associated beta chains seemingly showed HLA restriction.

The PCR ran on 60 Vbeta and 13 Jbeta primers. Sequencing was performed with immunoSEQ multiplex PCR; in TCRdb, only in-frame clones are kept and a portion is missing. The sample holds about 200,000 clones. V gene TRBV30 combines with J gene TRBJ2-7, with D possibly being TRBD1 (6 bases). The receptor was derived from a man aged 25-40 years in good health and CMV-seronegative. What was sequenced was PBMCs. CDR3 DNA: TGTGCCTGGAGTGCTACAGGGCTCCTATCCTACGAGCAGTACTTC. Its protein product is CAWSATGLLSYEQYF.